These 24 T cell receptor beta chains came from one sample sequenced in a study of T cells after posttransplantation cyclophosphamide. The method was immunoSEQ multiplex PCR; TCRdb's version includes in-frame clones alone and lacks a portion of them. The sample consists of about 42,000 clones, about 92% of them appearing once. Cyclophosphamide on days +3 and +4 followed busulfan-fludarabine conditioning and a marrow graft. The input for sequencing was PBMCs, taken roughly 59 days after allogeneic stem cell transplant with posttransplant cyclophosphamide. The receptors here all came from a male patient between 55 and 70 years old who received an allogeneic stem cell transplant from a related donor and was CMV-positive. Some T cells may be transferred from the graft donor.

The gene calls are TRBV28 and TRBJ1-5; 7 bases are shared with TRBD1. The CDR3 spans 15 residues. The ends lost 6 bases at V and 1 base at J; junction bases unmatched: 6. Looked up from germline, CDR1 is MDHEN and CDR2 is SYDVKM. CDR3 loop: CASRRDSVSNQPQHF. For the CDR3, the DNA is TGTGCCAGCAGGAGGGACAGTGTCAGCAATCAGCCCCAGCATTTT.

The V and J genes are TRBV29-1 and TRBJ1-2; 7 nucleotides match TRBD1. The V gene's germline CDR1 is SQVTM and CDR2 ANQGSEA. The CDR3 has 11 amino acids. V lost 4 bases, J lost 4 bases, and 0 bases stayed unmatched. The CDR3 is CSVGDSYGYTF. The CDR3 nucleotides are TGCAGCGTTGGGGACAGCTATGGCTACACCTTC.

The rearrangement joins TRBV4-2 to TRBJ2-1; 13 bases match TRBD2. The V segment lost 5 bases and the J segment 9 bases; nucleotides outside the gene matches: 7. The CDR3 spans 15 residues. Germline V gives CDR1 LGHNA, CDR2 YNFKEQ. CDR3 bases: TGTGCCAGCAGCACTAGCGGGGGGGAGAGTGGTGAGCAGTTCTTC. This gives the protein CASSTSGGESGEQFF.

This sequence joins TRBV6-1 and TRBJ2-1; D is undetermined. The CDR3 length is 14 residues. The V end lost 6 bases, the J end lost 6 bases, and 15 bases lay between the germline ends. Germline assignment: CDR1 MNHNS and CDR2 SASEGT. In DNA, the CDR3 is TGTGCCAGCAGAGGAGAGGTGGAAATCAATGAGCAGTTCTTC. This gives the protein CASRGEVEINEQFF.

The V and J genes are TRBV5-1 and TRBJ2-2, with 10 positions matching TRBD2. This CDR3 has 17 amino acids. V gave up 3 bases and J gave up 4 bases; unmatched junction bases: 9. The germline V gene encodes CDR1 SGHRS and CDR2 YFSETQ. This CDR3 is CASSWRASGGGTGELFF. Here the CDR3 DNA reads TGCGCCAGCAGCTGGAGGGCTAGCGGGGGCGGCACCGGGGAGCTGTTTTTT.

This clone has a single count. The rearrangement joins TRBV19 to TRBJ2-3, with 12 bases lining up with TRBD2. Germline V gene lookup returns CDR1 LNHDA and CDR2 SQIVND (reference sequence). Losses at the gene ends were 7 bases for V and 4 bases for J; bases not matched to a gene: 6. CDR3 length: 15 residues. The CDR3: CASTLTSGGPDTQYF. CDR3 nucleotides: TGTGCCAGTACCCTGACTAGCGGGGGCCCAGATACGCAGTATTTT.

This CDR3 is CASSEQGAQTEAFF. The DNA for the CDR3 is TGTGCCAGCAGTGAACAGGGGGCGCAGACTGAAGCTTTCTTT. The chain links TRBV6-1 to TRBJ1-1; TRBD1 aligns across 8 bases. Per germline, CDR1 MNHNS and CDR2 SASEGT. This CDR3 contains 14 residues. V was pared by 2 bases and J by 5 bases, with 4 bases of the junction left unmatched.

The chain recombines TRBV11-2 with TRBJ1-6; a weak D match, TRBD1 (6 bases). V gave up 1 base and J gave up 4 bases, with 8 bases separating them. The CDR3 covers 15 residues. The germline V gene encodes CDR1 SGHAT and CDR2 FQNNGV. The CDR3 loop is CASSLGTVYNSPLHF. CDR3 nucleotides: TGTGCCAGCAGCTTAGGGACAGTGTATAATTCACCCCTCCACTTT.

The CDR3 region has the DNA TGTGCCAGGAGGACTAGCGGGGATTTTGATGAGCAGTTCTTC. Protein sequence: CARRTSGDFDEQFF. This sequence joins TRBV7-2 and TRBJ2-1, with 12 bases that match TRBD2. Germline-derived CDR1 and CDR2 are SGHTA and FQGNSA. Trimming at V came to 9 bases and at J to 8 bases, leaving 8 bases not matched to a gene. The CDR3 covers 14 residues. The full variable domain, rest sourced from reference TRBV7-2 and TRBJ2-1, is GAGVSQSPSNKVTEKGKDVELRCDPISGHTALYWYRQSLGQGLEFLIYFQGNSAPDKSGLPSDRFSAERTGGSVSTLTIQRTQQEDSAVYLCARRTSGDFDEQFFGPGTRLTVL.

The chain has TRBV5-5 and TRBJ1-1; D unresolved. Germline-derived CDR1 and CDR2 are SGHKS and YYEKEE (reference sequence). CDR3 length equals 13 residues. V gave up 1 base and J gave up 1 base, with 5 bases separating them. The CDR3 DNA reads as TGTGCCAGCAGCTTGCAAGCGAACACTGAAGCTTTCTTT. Translated: CASSLQANTEAFF.

The chain employs TRBV7-2 and TRBJ1-5; D not resolved. The CDR3 totals 14 residues. Germline lookup yields CDR1 SGHTA and CDR2 FQGNSA. Trimming took off 2 bases at V and 0 bases at J, with 5 bases between the two ends. The CDR3 bases are TGTGCCAGCAGCTTAATCCGTAGCAATCAGCCCCAGCATTTT. Residues: CASSLIRSNQPQHF.

A remark on this clone: At one end, the junction sequence differs from germline, possibly due to a read error. This chain links TRBV6-1 with TRBJ2-1; D might be TRBD2 (7 bases). CDR3 length equals 15 residues. Germline-derived CDR1 and CDR2 are MNHNS and SASEGT. The DNA for the CDR3 is TGTGCCAGCAGTGAATGGGCGGGGGCGTACAATGGGCAGTTCTTC. The encoded protein is CASSEWAGAYNGQFF.

V and J are TRBV11-2 and TRBJ1-3, with a tentative D call TRBD1 (5 bases). Trimming left V 0 bases short and J 3 bases short, with 12 bases between. The CDR3 spans 16 residues. CDR1 is SGHAT, CDR2 FQNNGV, per germline. The CDR3, as DNA: TGTGCCAGCAGCTTAGATTTGGCAGGGAATGGAAACACCATATATTTT. This gives the protein CASSLDLAGNGNTIYF.

This clone was recorded once. This chain joins TRBV27 and TRBJ2-7; D not certain. This CDR3 is 13 amino acids long. Trimming shortened V by 2 bases and J by 3 bases, and 8 bases separated the two germline ends. The germline V gene encodes CDR1 MNHEY and CDR2 SMNVEV (reference sequence). The CDR3 spells CASSLARSYEQYF. DNA for the CDR3: TGTGCCAGCAGTTTAGCCCGTAGCTACGAGCAGTACTTC.

The V call is TRBV7-2, the J call TRBJ1-5, with D uncertain. V dropped 3 bases and J dropped 3 bases, with 3 bases sitting between them. Germline-derived CDR1 and CDR2 are SGHTA and FQGNSA. The CDR3 has 12 residues. The CDR3 sequence is CASSFYNQPQHF. The CDR3 DNA reads as TGTGCCAGCAGCTTCTACAATCAGCCCCAGCATTTT.

The chain links TRBV9 to TRBJ1-1; D possibly corresponds to TRBD1 (6 bases). This CDR3 has 17 amino acids. The germline V gene has CDR1 SGDLS and CDR2 YYNGEE. Between the trimmed V and J ends, which lost 3 bases and 3 bases, there was a span of 21 bases. The CDR3 reads CASSAPRGLGMDTEAFF. The CDR3 coding sequence is TGTGCCAGCAGCGCTCCCAGGGGCTTGGGTATGGACACTGAAGCTTTCTTT.

This chain uses TRBV7-2 with TRBJ2-5; 7 nucleotides line up with TRBD1. CDR3 size: 13 residues. The V gene's germline CDR1 is SGHTA and CDR2 FQGNSA. With V trimmed by 7 bases and J by 4 bases, 6 bases remained unmatched. The CDR3 is CASNRQGGETQYF. The CDR3, as DNA: TGTGCCAGCAACCGACAGGGTGGAGAGACCCAGTACTTC. The variable domain in full, completed from reference TRBV7-2 and TRBJ2-5, reads GAGVSQSPSNKVTEKGKDVELRCDPISGHTALYWYRQSLGQGLEFLIYFQGNSAPDKSGLPSDRFSAERTGGSVSTLTIQRTQQEDSAVYLCASNRQGGETQYFGPGTRLLVL.

This clone was recorded only once. The genes are TRBV4-1 and TRBJ2-3; TRBD2 aligns across 8 bases. Unmatched junction bases numbered 5, after V lost 0 bases and J lost 6 bases. This CDR3 comprises 15 residues. Germline CDR1 reads MGHRA; CDR2 reads YSYEKL. DNA of the CDR3: TGCGCCAGCAGCCAAGATATGATAGCGGGGGATACGCAGTATTTT. This translates into CASSQDMIAGDTQYF.

The rearrangement links TRBV5-1 to TRBJ1-3; D gene unclear. CDR1 SGHRS and CDR2 YFSETQ come from the germline V gene. CDR3 length: 16 amino acids. The V and J ends lost 4 bases and 0 bases respectively, with 14 bases between them. In DNA, the CDR3 is TGCGCCAGCAGCATGGAGTCCTACAGCTCTGGAAACACCATATATTTT. Protein product: CASSMESYSSGNTIYF.

The J gene is TRBJ2-3, the V gene TRBV5-1; the match to TRBD2 covers 8 bases. There are 15 residues in the CDR3. Germline lookup yields CDR1 SGHRS and CDR2 YFSETQ. V was pared by 3 bases and J by 1 base, with 4 bases of the junction left unmatched. The CDR3: CASSYSGARTDTQYF. The CDR3 DNA follows: TGCGCCAGCAGCTATAGCGGGGCCCGCACAGATACGCAGTATTTT.

The gene calls are TRBV6-5 and TRBJ1-5; TRBD1 might be the D (5 bases). The CDR3 is 11 residues long. Germline CDR1 MNHEY, CDR2 SVGAGI. Trimming removed 6 bases at V and 9 bases at J, with 9 bases between. This chain's CDR3 is CASRGEGPQHF. The DNA of the CDR3 is TGTGCCAGCAGAGGGGAAGGGCCCCAGCATTTT.

The CDR3, as DNA: TGTGCTACTAACCTACAGGAAGATACGCAGTATTTT. Translating it yields CATNLQEDTQYF. V usage is TRBV2 and J usage is TRBJ2-3, with a weak D call TRBD1 (5 bases). The CDR3 contains 12 residues. Per the germline V gene, CDR1 is SNHLY and CDR2 is FYNNEI.

J is TRBJ1-2 and V is TRBV5-6; D ambiguous. The CDR3 loop spans 13 amino acids. Germline assignment: CDR1 SGHDT and CDR2 YYEEEE. With 0 bases removed from V and 8 bases from J, the gap between germline ends came to 11 bases. This CDR3 reads CASSLERLGGYTF. The CDR3, as DNA: TGTGCCAGCAGCTTGGAGCGGTTGGGGGGCTACACCTTC. The full variable domain, completed using reference TRBV5-6 and TRBJ1-2, is DAGVTQSPTHLIKTRGQQVTLRCSPKSGHDTVSWYQQALGQGPQFIFQYYEEEERQRGNFPDRFSGHQFPNYSSELNVNALLLGDSALYLCASSLERLGGYTFGSGTRLTVV.

The rearrangement uses TRBV7-9 and TRBJ2-2, with a tentative D call TRBD2 (6 bases). V was trimmed by 2 bases and J by 5 bases, leaving 18 bases between them. Germline V gene sequence: CDR1 SEHNR, CDR2 FQNEAQ (reference sequence). The CDR3 has 17 residues. Here the CDR3 reads CASSLSTVLAGTGELFF. The DNA for the CDR3 is TGTGCCAGCAGCTTATCGACAGTCCTCGCGGGGACCGGGGAGCTGTTTTTT.